This T cell receptor beta chain was sequenced during a study of molecular identifiers for immune sequencing clone quantification. TCRdb reprocessed the PCR reads with MiXCR, giving one entry per CDR3 protein. This sample has some 97,000 distinct CDR3 sequences, with approximately 25% found just once. The V and J ends lost 5 bases and 5 bases respectively, with 5 bases between them. Germline loops: CDR1 SEHNR, CDR2 FQNEAQ (reference sequence). The CDR3 sequence is 11 residues long. This clonotype was picked up many times. The rearrangement joins TRBV7-9 to TRBJ2-3, with D uncertain. The receptor's source is a human donor in good health. Some libraries in this study had Jurkat cell RNA spiked in. Sample: naive CD8+ T cells from blood, with Jurkat cell RNA spiked in. As to subset: FACS-sorted CD8+CD4-CCR7+CD45RA+ naive T cells. CDR3 in DNA: TGTGCCAGCAGCACTATAGATACGCAGTATTTT. This sequence encodes CASSTIDTQYF.